This T cell receptor (beta chain) was sequenced for a study of tumor-infiltrating lymphocytes in primary liver carcinoma. About the research overall: Samples returned roughly 3.5 to 7.13 million productive TCRbeta reads each. Read depth did not differ significantly between tissue types. The study's findings and limits: Tumor-adjacent and tumor-blood pairs shared less of their repertoires than tumor region pairs shared. Compared with blood, tumor repertoires held significantly more in their top 250 clones.

Alongside blood RNA obtained from unsorted whole blood, germline DNA was also extracted. Preoperatively, peripheral blood was drawn, roughly 3.6 milliliters in total. cDNA specific to TCR beta was made from about 0.45 ug of total RNA, with a constant-region primer employed for priming. A slightly modified ARM-PCR protocol with three nested multiplex PCR rounds produced these TCR beta libraries. TCRdb reanalysed the multiplex PCR reads using MiXCR and keeps one entry per CDR3 protein. Of almost 200,000 distinct CDR3 sequences listed, 65% are singletons. With respect to this clonotype: Its antigen is unknown.

Source material: peripheral blood. This TCR was recovered from an older woman with primary liver carcinoma and hepatitis B virus infection.

The CDR3 sequence: CASRGVPGGYTYEQYF. The CDR3 DNA reads as TGTGCCAGCAGGGGAGTTCCAGGTGGATACACCTACGAGCAGTACTTC. This rearrangement joins TRBV6-1 to TRBJ2-7; D is perhaps TRBD2 (5 bases). Trimming removed 6 bases from V and 2 bases from J, with 20 bases in between. The length of the CDR3 is 16 residues. The germline gives CDR1 MNHNS, CDR2 SASEGT.